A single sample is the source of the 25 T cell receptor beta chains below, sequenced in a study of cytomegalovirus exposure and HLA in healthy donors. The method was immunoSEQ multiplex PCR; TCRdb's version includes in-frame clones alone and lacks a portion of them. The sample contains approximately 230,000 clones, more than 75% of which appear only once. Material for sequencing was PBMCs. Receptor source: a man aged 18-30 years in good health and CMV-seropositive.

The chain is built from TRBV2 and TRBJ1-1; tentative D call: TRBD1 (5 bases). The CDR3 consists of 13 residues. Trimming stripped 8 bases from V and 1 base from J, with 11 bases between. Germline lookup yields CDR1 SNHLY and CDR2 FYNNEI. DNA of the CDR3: TGTGCCAGCGGAATGACAGCGAACACTGAAGCTTTCTTT. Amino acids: CASGMTANTEAFF.

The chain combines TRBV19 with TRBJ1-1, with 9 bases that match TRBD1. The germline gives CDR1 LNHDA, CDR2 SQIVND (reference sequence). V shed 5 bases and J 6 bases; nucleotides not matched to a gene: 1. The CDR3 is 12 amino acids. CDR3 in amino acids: CASSGTGSEAFF. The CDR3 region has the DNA TGTGCCAGTAGTGGGACAGGGTCTGAAGCTTTCTTT.

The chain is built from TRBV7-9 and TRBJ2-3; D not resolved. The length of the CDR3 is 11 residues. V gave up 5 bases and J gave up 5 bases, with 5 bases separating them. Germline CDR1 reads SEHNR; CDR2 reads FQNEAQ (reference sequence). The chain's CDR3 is CASSPLDTQYF. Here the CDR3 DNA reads TGTGCCAGCAGCCCCCTAGATACGCAGTATTTT.

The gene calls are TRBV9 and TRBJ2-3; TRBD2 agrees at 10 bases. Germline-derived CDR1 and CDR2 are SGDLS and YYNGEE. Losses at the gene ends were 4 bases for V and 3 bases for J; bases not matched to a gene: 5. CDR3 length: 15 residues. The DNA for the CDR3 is TGTGCCAGCAGCTCCTTAGCGGGAGGAACAGATACGCAGTATTTT. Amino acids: CASSSLAGGTDTQYF.

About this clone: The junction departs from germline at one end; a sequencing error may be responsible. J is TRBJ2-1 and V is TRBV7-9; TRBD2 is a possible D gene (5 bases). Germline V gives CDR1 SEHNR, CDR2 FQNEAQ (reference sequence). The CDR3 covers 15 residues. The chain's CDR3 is CASSLSPSSHNEQFF. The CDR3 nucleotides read TGTGCCAGCAGCTTAAGCCCTAGCTCCCACAATGAGCAGTTCTTC.

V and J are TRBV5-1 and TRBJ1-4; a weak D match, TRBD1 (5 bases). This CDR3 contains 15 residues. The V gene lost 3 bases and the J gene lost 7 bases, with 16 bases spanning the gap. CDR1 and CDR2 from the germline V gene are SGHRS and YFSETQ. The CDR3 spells CASSYDKLGGEKLFF. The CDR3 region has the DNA TGCGCCAGCAGCTATGACAAGCTGGGGGGTGAAAAACTGTTTTTT.

For the CDR3, the DNA is TGTGCCAGCAGCCTCGGGACACTATCAAATGGTGAAAAACTGTTTTTT. Its protein is CASSLGTLSNGEKLFF. The genes are TRBV9 and TRBJ1-4, with TRBD1 as a possible D gene (6 bases). This CDR3 has 16 amino acids. The ends were cut back, 4 bases at V and 7 bases at J, with 20 bases in the middle. From germline, CDR1 is SGDLS and CDR2 YYNGEE.

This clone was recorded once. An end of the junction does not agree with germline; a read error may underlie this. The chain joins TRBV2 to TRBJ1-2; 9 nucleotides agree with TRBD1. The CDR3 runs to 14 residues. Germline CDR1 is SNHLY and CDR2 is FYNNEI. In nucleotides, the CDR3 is TGTGCCAGCAGCGAAGGACAGGGGAACTATGGCTACACCTTC. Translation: CASSEGQGNYGYTF.

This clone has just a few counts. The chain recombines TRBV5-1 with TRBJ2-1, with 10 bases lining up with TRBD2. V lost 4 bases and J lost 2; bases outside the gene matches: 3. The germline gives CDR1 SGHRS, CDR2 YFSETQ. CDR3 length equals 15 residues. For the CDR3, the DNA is TGCGCCAGCAGCGCTAGCGGGAGCACCTACAATGAGCAGTTCTTC. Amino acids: CASSASGSTYNEQFF.

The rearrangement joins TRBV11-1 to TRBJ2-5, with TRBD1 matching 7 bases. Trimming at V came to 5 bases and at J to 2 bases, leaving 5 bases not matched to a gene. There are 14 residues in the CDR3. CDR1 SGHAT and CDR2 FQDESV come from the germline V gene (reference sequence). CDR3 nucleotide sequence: TGTGCCAGCAGCACCGGGACAGCTCAAGAGACCCAGTACTTC. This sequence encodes CASSTGTAQETQYF.

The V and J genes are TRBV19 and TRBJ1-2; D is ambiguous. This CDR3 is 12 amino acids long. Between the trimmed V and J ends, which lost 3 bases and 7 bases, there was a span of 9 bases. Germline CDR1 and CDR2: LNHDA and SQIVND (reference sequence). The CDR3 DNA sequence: TGTGCCAGTAGTATCTTGAACCGTGGCTACACCTTC. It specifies CASSILNRGYTF.

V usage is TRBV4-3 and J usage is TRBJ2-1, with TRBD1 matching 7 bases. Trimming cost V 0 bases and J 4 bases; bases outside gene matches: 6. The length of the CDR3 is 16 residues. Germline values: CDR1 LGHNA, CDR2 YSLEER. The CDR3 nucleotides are TGCGCCAGCAGCCAAGATCGGACAGGCCCATACAATGAGCAGTTCTTC. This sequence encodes CASSQDRTGPYNEQFF.

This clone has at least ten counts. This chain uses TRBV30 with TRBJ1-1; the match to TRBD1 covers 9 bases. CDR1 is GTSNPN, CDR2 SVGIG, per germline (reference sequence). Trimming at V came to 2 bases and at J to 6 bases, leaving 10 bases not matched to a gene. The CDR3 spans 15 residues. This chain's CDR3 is CAWSPPGTGKSEAFF. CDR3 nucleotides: TGTGCCTGGAGTCCACCCGGGACAGGGAAATCTGAAGCTTTCTTT.

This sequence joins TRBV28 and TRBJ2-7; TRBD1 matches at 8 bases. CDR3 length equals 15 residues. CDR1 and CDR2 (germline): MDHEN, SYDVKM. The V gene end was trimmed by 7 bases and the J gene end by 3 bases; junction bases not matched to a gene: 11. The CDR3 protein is CASTPFDRGLYEQYF. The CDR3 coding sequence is TGTGCCAGCACCCCCTTTGACAGGGGCCTCTACGAGCAGTACTTC.

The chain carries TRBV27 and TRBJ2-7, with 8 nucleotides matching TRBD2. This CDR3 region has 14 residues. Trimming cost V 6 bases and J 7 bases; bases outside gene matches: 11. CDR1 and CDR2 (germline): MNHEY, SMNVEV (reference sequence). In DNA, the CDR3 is TGTGCCAGCAGCCACTCGGGGGGGACGGGTGAGCAGTACTTC. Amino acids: CASSHSGGTGEQYF.

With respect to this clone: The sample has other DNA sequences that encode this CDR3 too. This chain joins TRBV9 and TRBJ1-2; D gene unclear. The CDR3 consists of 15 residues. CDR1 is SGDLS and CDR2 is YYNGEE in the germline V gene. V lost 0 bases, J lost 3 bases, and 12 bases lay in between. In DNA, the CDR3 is TGTGCCAGCAGCGTAGGGCTGGGCCGGGACTATGGCTACACCTTC. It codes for CASSVGLGRDYGYTF.

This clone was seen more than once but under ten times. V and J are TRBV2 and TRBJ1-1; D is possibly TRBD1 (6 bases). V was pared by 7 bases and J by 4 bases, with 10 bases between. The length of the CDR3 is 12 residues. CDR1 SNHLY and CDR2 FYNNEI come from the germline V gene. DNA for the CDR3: TGTGCCAGCACAGGGGAGATCACTGAAGCTTTCTTT. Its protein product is CASTGEITEAFF. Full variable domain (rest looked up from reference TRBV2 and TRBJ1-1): EPEVTQTPSHQVTQMGQEVILRCVPISNHLYFYWYRQILGQKVEFLVSFYNNEISEKSEIFDDQFSVERPDGSNFTLKIRSTKLEDSAMYFCASTGEITEAFFGQGTRLTVV.

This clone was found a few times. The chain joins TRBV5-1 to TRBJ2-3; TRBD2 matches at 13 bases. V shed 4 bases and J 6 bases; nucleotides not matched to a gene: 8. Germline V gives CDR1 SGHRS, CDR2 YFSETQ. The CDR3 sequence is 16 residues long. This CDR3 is CASSVLAGGPGDTQYF. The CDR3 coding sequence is TGCGCCAGCAGCGTACTAGCGGGAGGGCCCGGGGATACGCAGTATTTT.

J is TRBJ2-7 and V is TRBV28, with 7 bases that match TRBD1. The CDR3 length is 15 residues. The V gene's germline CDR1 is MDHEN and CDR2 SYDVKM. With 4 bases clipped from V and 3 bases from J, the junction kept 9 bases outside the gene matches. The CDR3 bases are TGTGCCAGCAGTTCCCTTAGGACAGGACACTACGAGCAGTACTTC. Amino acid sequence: CASSSLRTGHYEQYF.

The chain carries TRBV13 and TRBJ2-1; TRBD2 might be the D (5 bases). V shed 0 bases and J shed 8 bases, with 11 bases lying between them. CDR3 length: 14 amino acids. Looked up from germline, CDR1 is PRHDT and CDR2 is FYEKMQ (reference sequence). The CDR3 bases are TGTGCCAGCAGCTTAGGACTAGTCCCCCATGAGCAGTTCTTC. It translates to CASSLGLVPHEQFF.

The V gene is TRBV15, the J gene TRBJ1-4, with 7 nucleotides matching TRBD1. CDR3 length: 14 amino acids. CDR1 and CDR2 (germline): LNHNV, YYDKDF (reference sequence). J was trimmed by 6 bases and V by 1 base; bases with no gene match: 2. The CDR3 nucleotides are TGTGCCACCAGCAGAGGGGGGACAGATGAAAAACTGTTTTTT. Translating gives CATSRGGTDEKLFF.

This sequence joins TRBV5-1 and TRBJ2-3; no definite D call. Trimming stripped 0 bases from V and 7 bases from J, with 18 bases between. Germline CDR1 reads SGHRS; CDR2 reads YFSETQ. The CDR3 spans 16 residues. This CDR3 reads CASSLGLFERANTQYF. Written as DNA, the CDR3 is TGCGCCAGCAGCTTGGGACTTTTCGAGCGTGCAAATACGCAGTATTTT. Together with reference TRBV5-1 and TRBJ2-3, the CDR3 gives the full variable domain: KAGVTQTPRYLIKTRGQQVTLSCSPISGHRSVSWYQQTPGQGLQFLFEYFSETQRNKGNFPGRFSGRQFSNSRSEMNVSTLELGDSALYLCASSLGLFERANTQYFGPGTRLTVL.

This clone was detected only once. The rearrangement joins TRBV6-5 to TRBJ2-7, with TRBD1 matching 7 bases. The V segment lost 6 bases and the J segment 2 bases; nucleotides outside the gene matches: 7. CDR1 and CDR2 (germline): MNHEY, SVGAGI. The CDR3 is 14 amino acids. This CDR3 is CASRGDSSTYEQYF. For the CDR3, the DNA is TGTGCCAGCAGGGGGGACAGCTCGACCTACGAGCAGTACTTC.

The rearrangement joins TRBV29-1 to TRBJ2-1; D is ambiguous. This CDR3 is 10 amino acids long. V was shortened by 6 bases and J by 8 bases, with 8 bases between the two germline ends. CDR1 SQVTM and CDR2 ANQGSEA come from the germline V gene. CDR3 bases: TGCAGCGTCCATGATTATGAGCAGTTCTTC. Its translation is CSVHDYEQFF.

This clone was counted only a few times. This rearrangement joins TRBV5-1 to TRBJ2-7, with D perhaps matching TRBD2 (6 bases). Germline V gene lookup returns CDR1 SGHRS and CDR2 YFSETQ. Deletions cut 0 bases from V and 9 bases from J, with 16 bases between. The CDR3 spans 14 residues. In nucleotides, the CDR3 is TGCGCCAGCAGCTTGGAGGCGGGGCCAGATGGGCAGTACTTC. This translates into CASSLEAGPDGQYF.